This is a list of T cell receptor beta chains from one sample in a study of OX40 agonist ivuxolimab in advanced cancers. Libraries were prepared by immunoSEQ multiplex PCR; TCRdb keeps only in-frame clonotypes and omits some of them. The sample has about 64,000 clones; approximately 84% are singletons. Sample: CD4+ or CD8+ T cells sorted from blood, taken in a trial of the OX40 agonist ivuxolimab. These receptors were collected from an adult with an advanced solid tumor such as melanoma, head and neck, liver or kidney cancer. The CDR3 runs from the conserved cysteine through the conserved F or W. A D gene is named only where the DNA matches it firmly.

length,V,D,J,DNA,CDR3
15,TRBV6-1,-,TRBJ2-6,TGTGCCAGCAGTGACCAGCGTTACGGGGCCAACGTCCTGACTTTC,CASSDQRYGANVLTF
13,TRBV28,TRBD1,TRBJ1-2,TGTGCCAGCAGTTTAACAGGGGTGCATGGCTACACCTTC,CASSLTGVHGYTF
14,TRBV5-5,-,TRBJ2-5,TGTGCCAGCAGCCCAGTTCGGGTGCAGGAGACCCAGTACTTC,CASSPVRVQETQYF
14,TRBV11-3,-,TRBJ2-3,TGTGCCAGCAGCTCCCAGGGTAGCACAGATACGCAGTATTTT,CASSSQGSTDTQYF
13,TRBV7-7,TRBD1,TRBJ2-7,TGTGCCAGCAGCTTCGACAGGGGAAACGAGCAGTACTTC,CASSFDRGNEQYF
14,TRBV11-3,TRBD2,TRBJ2-1,TGTGCCAGCAGCTTTAGCGGGAGGGGTAATGAGCAGTTCTTC,CASSFSGRGNEQFF
13,TRBV5-4,-,TRBJ2-7,TGTGCCAGCAGCAGGACAGTTTTTGACGAGCAGTACTTC,CASSRTVFDEQYF
12,TRBV29-1,TRBD1,TRBJ1-2,TGCAGCGCCGGGACAGGGTTAGTTGGCTACACCTTC,CSAGTGLVGYTF
16,TRBV5-4,-,TRBJ2-1,TGTGCCAGCAACTCCCCACTAGCCAAAGAAGGTAATGAGCAGTTCTTC,CASNSPLAKEGNEQFF
12,TRBV7-6,-,TRBJ2-2,TGTGCCAGCAGCTTCGGGGCCGGGGAGCTGTTTTTT,CASSFGAGELFF
13,TRBV11-3,TRBD1,TRBJ2-7,TGTGCCAGCAGCGCACAGGGGGACTACGAGCAGTACTTC,CASSAQGDYEQYF
14,TRBV10-1,-,TRBJ2-7,TGCGCCAGCAGTGCAGGGGCCCCGTTCTACGAGCAGTACTTC,CASSAGAPFYEQYF